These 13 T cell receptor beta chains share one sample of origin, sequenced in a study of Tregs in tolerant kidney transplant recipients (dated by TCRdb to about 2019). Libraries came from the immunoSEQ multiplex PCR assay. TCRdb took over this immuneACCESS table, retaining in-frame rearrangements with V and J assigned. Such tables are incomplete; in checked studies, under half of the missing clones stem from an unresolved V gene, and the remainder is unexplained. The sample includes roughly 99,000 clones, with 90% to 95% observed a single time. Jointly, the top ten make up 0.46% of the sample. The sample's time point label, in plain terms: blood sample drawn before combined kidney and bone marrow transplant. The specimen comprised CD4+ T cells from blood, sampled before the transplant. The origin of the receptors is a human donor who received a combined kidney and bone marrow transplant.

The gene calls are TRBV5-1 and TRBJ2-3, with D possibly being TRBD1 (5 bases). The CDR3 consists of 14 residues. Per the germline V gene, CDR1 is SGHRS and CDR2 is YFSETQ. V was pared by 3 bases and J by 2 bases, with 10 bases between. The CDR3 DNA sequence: TGCGCCAGCAGCTATCAGGGAAACACAGATACGCAGTATTTT. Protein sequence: CASSYQGNTDTQYF.

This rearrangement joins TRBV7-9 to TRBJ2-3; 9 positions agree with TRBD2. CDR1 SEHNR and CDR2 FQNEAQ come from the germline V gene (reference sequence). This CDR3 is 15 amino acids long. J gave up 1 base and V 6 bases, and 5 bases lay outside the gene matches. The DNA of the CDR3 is TGTGCCAGCAGGCCGAGACTAGCGGGCACAGATACGCAGTATTTT. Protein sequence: CASRPRLAGTDTQYF. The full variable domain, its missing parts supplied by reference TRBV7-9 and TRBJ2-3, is DTGVSQNPRHKITKRGQNVTFRCDPISEHNRLYWYRQTLGQGPEFLTYFQNEAQLEKSRLLSDRFSAERPKGSFSTLEIQRTEQGDSAMYLCASRPRLAGTDTQYFGPGTRLTVL.

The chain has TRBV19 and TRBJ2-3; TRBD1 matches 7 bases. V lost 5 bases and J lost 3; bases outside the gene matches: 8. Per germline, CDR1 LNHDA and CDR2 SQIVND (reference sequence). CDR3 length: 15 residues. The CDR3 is CASSSQGDRTDTQYF. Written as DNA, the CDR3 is TGTGCCAGTAGTTCCCAGGGGGACCGTACAGATACGCAGTATTTT.

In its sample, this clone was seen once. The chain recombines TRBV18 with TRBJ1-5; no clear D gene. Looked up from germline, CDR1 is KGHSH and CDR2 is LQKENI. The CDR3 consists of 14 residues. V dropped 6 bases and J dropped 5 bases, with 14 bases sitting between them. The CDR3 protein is CASSLGVTDQPQHF. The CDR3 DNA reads TGTGCCAGCTCGCTCGGGGTTACGGATCAGCCCCAGCATTTT.

CDR3 in amino acids: CASSALAGAITDTQYF. CDR3 nucleotide sequence: TGCGCCAGCAGCGCACTGGCAGGGGCCATCACAGATACGCAGTATTTT. The chain recombines TRBV4-1 with TRBJ2-3; tentatively, D is TRBD1 (6 bases). Germline-derived CDR1 and CDR2 are MGHRA and YSYEKL. The ends were cut back, 5 bases at V and 2 bases at J, with 17 bases in the middle. CDR3 size: 16 residues.

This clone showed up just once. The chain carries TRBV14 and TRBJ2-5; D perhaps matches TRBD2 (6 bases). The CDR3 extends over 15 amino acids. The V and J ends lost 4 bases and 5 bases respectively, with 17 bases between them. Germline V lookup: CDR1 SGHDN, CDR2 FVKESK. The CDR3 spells CASSRRLRGKETQYF. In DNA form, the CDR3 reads TGTGCCAGCAGCCGAAGACTCCGCGGGAAGGAGACCCAGTACTTC.

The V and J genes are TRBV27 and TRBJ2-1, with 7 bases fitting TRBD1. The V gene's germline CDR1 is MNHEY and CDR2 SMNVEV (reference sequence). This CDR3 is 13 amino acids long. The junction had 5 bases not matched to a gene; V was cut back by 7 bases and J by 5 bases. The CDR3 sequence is CASKTTGDNEQFF. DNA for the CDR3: TGTGCCAGCAAAACCACAGGGGACAATGAGCAGTTCTTC.

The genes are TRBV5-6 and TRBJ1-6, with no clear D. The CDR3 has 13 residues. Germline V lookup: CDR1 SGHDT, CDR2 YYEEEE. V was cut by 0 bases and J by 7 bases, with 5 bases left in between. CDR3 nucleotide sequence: TGTGCCAGCAGCTTGGCCGGGAATTCACCCCTCCACTTT. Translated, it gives CASSLAGNSPLHF.

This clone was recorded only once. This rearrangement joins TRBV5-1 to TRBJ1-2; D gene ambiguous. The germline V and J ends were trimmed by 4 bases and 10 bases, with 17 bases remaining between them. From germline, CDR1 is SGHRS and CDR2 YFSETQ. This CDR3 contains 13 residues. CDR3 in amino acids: CASSPVGAEVYTF. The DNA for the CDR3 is TGCGCCAGCAGCCCCGTTGGAGCTGAGGTCTACACCTTC.

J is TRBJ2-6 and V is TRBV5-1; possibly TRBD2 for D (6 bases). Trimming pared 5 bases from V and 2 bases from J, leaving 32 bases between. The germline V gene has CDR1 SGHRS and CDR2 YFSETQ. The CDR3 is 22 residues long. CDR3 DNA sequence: TGCGCCAGCAGTCCTGGACCGACATCCTTGACTAGTTTTCCGGCTGGGGCCAACGTCCTGACTTTC. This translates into CASSPGPTSLTSFPAGANVLTF. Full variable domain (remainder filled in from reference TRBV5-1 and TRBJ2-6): KAGVTQTPRYLIKTRGQQVTLSCSPISGHRSVSWYQQTPGQGLQFLFEYFSETQRNKGNFPGRFSGRQFSNSRSEMNVSTLELGDSALYLCASSPGPTSLTSFPAGANVLTFGAGSRLTVL.

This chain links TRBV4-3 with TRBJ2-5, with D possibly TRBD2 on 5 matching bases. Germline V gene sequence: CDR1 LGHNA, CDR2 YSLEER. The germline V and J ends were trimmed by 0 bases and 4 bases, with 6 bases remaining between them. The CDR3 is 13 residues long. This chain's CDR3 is CASSQESGETQYF. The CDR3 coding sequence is TGCGCCAGCAGCCAAGAAAGCGGAGAGACCCAGTACTTC.

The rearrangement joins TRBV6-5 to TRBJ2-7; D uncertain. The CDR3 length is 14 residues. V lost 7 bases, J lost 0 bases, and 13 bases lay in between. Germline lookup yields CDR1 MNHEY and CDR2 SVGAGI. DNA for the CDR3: TGTGCCAGCATGTCGGCGGTGAGCTCCTACGAGCAGTACTTC. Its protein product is CASMSAVSSYEQYF.

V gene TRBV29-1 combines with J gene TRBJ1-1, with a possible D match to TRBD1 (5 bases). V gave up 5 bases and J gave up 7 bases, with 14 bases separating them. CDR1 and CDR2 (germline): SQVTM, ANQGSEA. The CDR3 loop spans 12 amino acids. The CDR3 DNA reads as TGCAGCGTTTCTGGGGGGAGGGTTGAAGCTTTCTTT. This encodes CSVSGGRVEAFF.